This T cell receptor (beta chain) was profiled in a study of blood T cell repertoires in COVID-19. Clones were read by immunoSEQ multiplex PCR, and TCRdb kept only the in-frame ones, dropping some. The sample holds about 110,000 clones, 80% to 90% seen once. Per the germline V gene, CDR1 is MNHEY and CDR2 is SVGEGT. The CDR3 runs to 18 residues. J gave up 5 bases and V 2 bases, and 17 bases lay outside the gene matches. The chain has TRBV6-2 or TRBV6-3 and TRBJ2-5, with TRBD2 matching over 7 bases. The specimen sequenced was peripheral blood. The TCR originated in a man in his forties or fifties with acute or convalescent COVID-19. The CDR3 is CASSYGIGFAGVGETQYF. The CDR3 DNA reads TGTGCCAGCAGTTACGGGATCGGTTTTGCGGGAGTCGGGGAGACCCAGTACTTC.